The 17 T cell receptor beta chains below all came from one sample that was sequenced in a study of blood T cell repertoires in COVID-19. This table comes from immunoSEQ multiplex PCR, and its TCRdb copy is limited to in-frame clones, with some not included. This table holds 170,000 or so clones, roughly four fifths found once. Sequencing used peripheral blood. The receptors stem from a human donor in a cohort sampled during active COVID-19.

The genes are TRBV6-5 and TRBJ1-1, with TRBD1 identical over 10 bases. V was pared by 2 bases and J by 4 bases, with 1 base of the junction left unmatched. This CDR3 is built from 14 residues. Germline CDR1 and CDR2: MNHEY and SVGAGI. The chain's CDR3 is CASSYRTGGTEAFF. CDR3 in DNA: TGTGCCAGCAGTTACAGGACAGGGGGCACTGAAGCTTTCTTT.

This rearrangement joins TRBV18 to TRBJ1-2; 7 nucleotides line up with TRBD1. Trimming took 3 bases from V and 2 from J; bases not matched to a gene: 6. The length of the CDR3 is 15 residues. The V gene's germline CDR1 is KGHSH and CDR2 LQKENI. The CDR3 loop reads CASSPPSDRNYGYTF. CDR3 bases: TGTGCCAGCTCACCCCCGTCGGACAGGAACTATGGCTACACCTTC.

The V call is TRBV6-5, the J call TRBJ2-5, with D uncertain. Germline V gene data show CDR1 as MNHEY and CDR2 as SVGAGI. Trimming pared 10 bases from V and 5 bases from J, leaving 11 bases between. The CDR3 spans 11 residues. The chain's CDR3 is CATRKWETQYF. The CDR3 DNA sequence: TGTGCCACGAGGAAGTGGGAGACCCAGTACTTC.

The gene calls are TRBV6-5 and TRBJ2-5; 7 nucleotides agree with TRBD1. The germline CDR1 and CDR2 sequences are MNHEY and SVGAGI. The CDR3 is 14 residues long. J was trimmed by 1 base and V by 6 bases; bases with no gene match: 5. CDR3 region: CASSLGTAQETQYF. DNA of the CDR3: TGTGCCAGCAGCCTCGGGACAGCCCAAGAGACCCAGTACTTC.

The V gene is TRBV28, the J gene TRBJ1-4; no clear D. This CDR3 is built from 15 residues. V lost 2 bases, J lost 0 bases, and 7 bases lay in between. CDR1 and CDR2 (germline): MDHEN, SYDVKM. The CDR3: CASSLITATNEKLFF. The CDR3 DNA is TGTGCCAGCAGTTTAATAACTGCAACTAATGAAAAACTGTTTTTT.

This rearrangement joins TRBV7-2 to TRBJ1-4; TRBD1 aligns across 7 bases. Trimming cost V 4 bases and J 4 bases; bases outside gene matches: 6. CDR3 size: 15 residues. Germline assignment: CDR1 SGHTA and CDR2 FQGNSA. The CDR3: CASSSDRVFNEKLFF. The CDR3 nucleotides read TGTGCCAGCAGCTCCGACAGGGTGTTTAATGAAAAACTGTTTTTT.

The CDR3 loop is CSVVGNPGQMNTEAFF. The CDR3 DNA sequence: TGCAGCGTTGTAGGGAATCCGGGACAGATGAACACTGAAGCTTTCTTT. The chain links TRBV29-1 to TRBJ1-1, with 7 positions matching TRBD1. Per germline, CDR1 SQVTM and CDR2 ANQGSEA. V dropped 4 bases and J dropped 0; count of bases not matched to a gene: 11. The length of the CDR3 is 16 residues.

The genes are TRBV28 and TRBJ2-7; TRBD1 matches at 8 bases. CDR1 MDHEN and CDR2 SYDVKM come from the germline V gene. V trimming: 6 bases; J trimming: 4 bases; junction bases outside the gene matches: 11. This CDR3 contains 15 residues. The CDR3 region has the DNA TGTGCCAGCAGACGACAGGGGACCCGGTCTTACGAGCAGTACTTC. As protein: CASRRQGTRSYEQYF.

This chain connects TRBV6-5 to TRBJ1-6; the match to TRBD1 covers 8 bases. CDR1 and CDR2 from the germline V gene are MNHEY and SVGAGI. The CDR3 covers 13 residues. V was clipped by 11 bases and J by 5 bases; unmatched bases: 5. CDR3 nucleotide sequence: TGTGCCCGAAGACAGGGGCATAATTCACCCCTCCACTTT. Amino acids: CARRQGHNSPLHF.

This sequence joins TRBV27 and TRBJ1-1, with TRBD1 matching over 7 bases. The V and J ends lost 8 bases and 1 base, in that order; junction bases with no gene match: 7. The CDR3 runs to 14 residues. CDR1 and CDR2 from the germline V gene are MNHEY and SMNVEV (reference sequence). In DNA form, the CDR3 reads TGTGCCAGCCGACATTCAGGGGGGAACACTGAAGCTTTCTTT. Protein sequence: CASRHSGGNTEAFF.

This rearrangement joins TRBV29-1 to TRBJ2-5; 8 bases are a match to TRBD1. This CDR3 spans 14 amino acids. CDR1 is SQVTM and CDR2 is ANQGSEA in the germline V gene. Trimming took 6 bases from V and 10 from J; bases not matched to a gene: 16. CDR3 DNA sequence: TGCAGCGTCACCTGGACAGGGCCAGCTGTGGACCAGTACTTC. Translation gives CSVTWTGPAVDQYF.

J is TRBJ2-7 and V is TRBV10-3; 9 positions agree with TRBD1. The J segment lost 5 bases and the V segment lost 11 bases, leaving 16 bases of the junction unmatched. The CDR3 spans 15 residues. From germline, CDR1 is ENHRY and CDR2 SYGVKD. The CDR3 nucleotides read TGTGCCGCTAAGTTGGGGGGACAGGGCGCCGACGAGCAGTACTTC. Translating it yields CAAKLGGQGADEQYF.

The chain combines TRBV12-5 with TRBJ2-3; D gene uncertain. Germline V gene data show CDR1 as LGHNT and CDR2 as FRNRAP. The V gene lost 0 bases and the J gene lost 0 bases, with 13 bases spanning the gap. CDR3 length equals 17 residues. The CDR3 region is CASGLVLTKTSTDTQYF. As DNA, the CDR3 is TGTGCTAGTGGTTTGGTACTTACTAAGACTAGCACAGATACGCAGTATTTT. Full variable domain (remainder filled in from reference TRBV12-5 and TRBJ2-3): DARVTQTPRHKVTEMGQEVTMRCQPILGHNTVFWYRQTMMQGLELLAYFRNRAPLDDSGMPKDRFSAEMPDATLATLKIQPSEPRDSAVYFCASGLVLTKTSTDTQYFGPGTRLTVL.

This clone was recorded once. The chain carries TRBV7-2 and TRBJ2-1; possible D gene TRBD2, 5 bases. The CDR3 extends over 13 amino acids. Germline V gives CDR1 SGHTA, CDR2 FQGNSA. The V end lost 2 bases, the J end lost 5 bases, and 7 bases lay between the germline ends. The CDR3 DNA reads TGTGCCAGCAGCTTAAGGACTGACAATGAGCAGTTCTTC. The encoded protein is CASSLRTDNEQFF.

The chain uses TRBV18 and TRBJ2-7, with D possibly TRBD2 on 6 matching bases. Germline loops: CDR1 KGHSH, CDR2 LQKENI. The ends were cut back, 4 bases at V and 3 bases at J, with 13 bases in the middle. The CDR3 totals 14 residues. The CDR3 DNA is TGTGCCAGCTCACGCGGGACTGACAACTACGAGCAGTACTTC. Protein: CASSRGTDNYEQYF.

This sequence joins TRBV28 and TRBJ1-2; the D is unclear. This CDR3 region has 16 residues. CDR1 is MDHEN, CDR2 SYDVKM, per germline. V lost 5 bases and J 2 bases, leaving 18 bases between the germline ends. The CDR3 sequence is CASSAWEGGGNYGYTF. DNA of the CDR3: TGTGCCAGCAGTGCCTGGGAGGGCGGAGGGAACTATGGCTACACCTTC.

The chain combines TRBV18 with TRBJ1-1, with 9 bases lining up with TRBD1. The CDR3 spans 14 residues. Germline-derived CDR1 and CDR2 are KGHSH and LQKENI. J was trimmed by 2 bases and V by 5 bases; bases with no gene match: 3. CDR3 nucleotide sequence: TGTGCCAGCTCAGGGACAGGGTCTAACACTGAAGCTTTCTTT. Residues: CASSGTGSNTEAFF.